Following are 27 T cell receptor beta chains from one sample sequenced in a study of T cell responses to AZD1222 COVID-19 vaccine. Libraries were prepared by immunoSEQ multiplex PCR; TCRdb keeps only in-frame clonotypes and omits some of them. The sample lists about 150,000 clones, around 93% occurring once. The sample here was peripheral blood, taken on day 0 of AZD1222 vaccination. The receptors stem from an adult in good health.

This rearrangement joins TRBV7-9 to TRBJ1-5, with no clear D. Germline CDR1 reads SEHNR; CDR2 reads FQNEAQ (reference sequence). The CDR3 is 13 residues long. V was cut by 1 base and J by 7 bases, with 8 bases left in between. The CDR3 spells CASSLGPEQPQHF. CDR3 DNA: TGTGCCAGCAGCTTAGGACCGGAACAGCCCCAGCATTTT.

V and J are TRBV12-3 or TRBV12-4 and TRBJ2-5, with D unclear. The CDR3 is made up of 13 amino acids. V lost 1 base to trimming and J lost 5 bases, with 8 bases between them. CDR3 bases: TGTGCCAGCAGTTTAGTACCCGGGGAGACCCAGTACTTC. It is translated as CASSLVPGETQYF.

This clone was seen a single time. The chain uses TRBV19 and TRBJ1-1; 11 bases fit TRBD1. V lost 4 bases and J lost 5; bases outside the gene matches: 6. The CDR3 loop spans 15 amino acids. From germline, CDR1 is LNHDA and CDR2 SQIVND (reference sequence). CDR3 bases: TGTGCCAGTAGTAGAGGACAGGGGGCAGGAACTGAAGCTTTCTTT. The encoded protein is CASSRGQGAGTEAFF.

This chain links TRBV4-3 with TRBJ2-1, with 9 nucleotides matching TRBD2. The CDR3 has 16 amino acids. V shed 0 bases and J 8 bases; nucleotides not matched to a gene: 8. Germline V CDR1 and CDR2: LGHNA, YSLEER. CDR3 loop: CASSQDRMGGGDEQFF. CDR3 DNA sequence: TGCGCCAGCAGCCAAGATCGAATGGGCGGGGGGGATGAGCAGTTCTTC.

The chain uses TRBV6-6 and TRBJ2-6; D is ambiguous. V was shortened by 2 bases and J by 1 base, with 6 bases between the two germline ends. Looked up from germline, CDR1 is MNHNY and CDR2 is SVGAGI (reference sequence). The CDR3 extends over 15 amino acids. The CDR3 sequence is CASSYPGSGANVLTF. The CDR3 region has the DNA TGTGCCAGCAGTTACCCGGGTTCTGGGGCCAACGTCCTGACTTTC.

The chain combines TRBV7-8 with TRBJ1-4, with 7 positions matching TRBD1. The junction had 7 bases not matched to a gene; V was cut back by 1 base and J by 5 bases. CDR1 SGHVS and CDR2 FQNEAQ come from the germline V gene. The length of the CDR3 is 16 residues. In DNA, the CDR3 is TGTGCCAGCAGCTTAGGAACGGGACAGCAAAATGAAAAACTGTTTTTT. Amino acid sequence: CASSLGTGQQNEKLFF. Combining the CDR3 with reference TRBV7-8 and TRBJ1-4 gives the whole variable domain GAGVSQSPRYKVAKRGQDVALRCDPISGHVSLFWYQQALGQGPEFLTYFQNEAQLDKSGLPSDRFFAERPEGSVSTLKIQRTQQEDSAVYLCASSLGTGQQNEKLFFGSGTQLSVL.

The genes are TRBV6-5 and TRBJ1-2; TRBD1 agrees at 7 bases. V lost 10 bases, J lost 3 bases, and 5 bases stayed unmatched. This CDR3 comprises 12 residues. Per the germline V gene, CDR1 is MNHEY and CDR2 is SVGAGI. The CDR3 nucleotides read TGTGCCATCCTACAGGGGTACTATGGCTACACCTTC. Translation gives CAILQGYYGYTF.

V and J are TRBV19 and TRBJ1-2; D is uncertain. The CDR3 sequence is 12 residues long. Germline V lookup: CDR1 LNHDA, CDR2 SQIVND (reference sequence). Between the trimmed V and J ends, which lost 8 bases and 8 bases, there was a span of 15 bases. In nucleotides, the CDR3 is TGTGCCAGTGATGGAGCGGGCCAAGGCTACACCTTC. The encoded protein is CASDGAGQGYTF. Together with reference TRBV19 and TRBJ1-2, the CDR3 gives the full variable domain: DGGITQSPKYLFRKEGQNVTLSCEQNLNHDAMYWYRQDPGQGLRLIYYSQIVNDFQKGDIAEGYSVSREKKESFPLTVTSAQKNPTAFYLCASDGAGQGYTFGSGTRLTVV.

The chain uses TRBV5-6 and TRBJ1-6; 8 bases fit TRBD1. The V segment lost 2 bases and the J segment 6 bases; nucleotides outside the gene matches: 7. Per the germline V gene, CDR1 is SGHDT and CDR2 is YYEEEE. The CDR3 sequence is 16 residues long. CDR3: CASSLRTGGRNSPLHF. CDR3 in DNA: TGTGCCAGCAGCTTAAGAACAGGGGGTCGTAATTCACCCCTCCACTTT. The whole variable domain, filled in from reference TRBV5-6 and TRBJ1-6, reads DAGVTQSPTHLIKTRGQQVTLRCSPKSGHDTVSWYQQALGQGPQFIFQYYEEEERQRGNFPDRFSGHQFPNYSSELNVNALLLGDSALYLCASSLRTGGRNSPLHFGNGTRLTVT.

This clone was seen only once. The chain combines TRBV2 with TRBJ2-5, with D perhaps TRBD2 (5 bases). CDR3 size: 14 residues. Trimming left V 6 bases short and J 4 bases short, with 15 bases between. Germline V gene lookup returns CDR1 SNHLY and CDR2 FYNNEI. CDR3 loop: CASRRSDGRETQYF. CDR3 DNA sequence: TGTGCCAGCAGGCGATCTGATGGGAGAGAGACCCAGTACTTC. The full variable domain, completed using reference TRBV2 and TRBJ2-5, is EPEVTQTPSHQVTQMGQEVILRCVPISNHLYFYWYRQILGQKVEFLVSFYNNEISEKSEIFDDQFSVERPDGSNFTLKIRSTKLEDSAMYFCASRRSDGRETQYFGPGTRLLVL.

This clone was observed once. The V and J genes are TRBV18 and TRBJ2-7; no firm D call. From germline, CDR1 is KGHSH and CDR2 LQKENI. This CDR3 comprises 12 residues. V lost 6 bases to trimming and J lost 4 bases, with 10 bases between them. The CDR3 nucleotides are TGTGCCAGCTCCGTCGATAGATACGAGCAGTACTTC. Translated, it gives CASSVDRYEQYF.

J is TRBJ1-5 and V is TRBV27; D remains unclear. With 2 bases removed from V and 5 bases from J, the gap between germline ends came to 7 bases. The CDR3 consists of 13 residues. In germline, CDR1 is MNHEY, CDR2 SMNVEV (reference sequence). The CDR3 DNA reads TGTGCCAGCAGTTTAACGGGGTATCAGCCCCAGCATTTT. The encoded protein is CASSLTGYQPQHF.

The V and J genes are TRBV9 and TRBJ1-2; 9 nucleotides agree with TRBD1. After removal of 3 bases from V and 5 bases from J, the junction contained 5 bases not matched to a gene. Per germline, CDR1 SGDLS and CDR2 YYNGEE. The CDR3 runs 14 residues. DNA for the CDR3: TGTGCCAGCAGCGCCACAGGGGGCCGGTATGGCTACACCTTC. Its translation: CASSATGGRYGYTF.

The chain uses TRBV2 and TRBJ1-2; D gene uncertain. The CDR3 loop spans 14 amino acids. V was cut by 6 bases and J by 1 base, with 12 bases left in between. From germline, CDR1 is SNHLY and CDR2 FYNNEI. CDR3 sequence (DNA): TGTGCCAGCAGCAGCTCTTGGATTAACTATGGCTACACCTTC. Its protein is CASSSSWINYGYTF.

The genes are TRBV7-8 and TRBJ2-5; D is perhaps TRBD2 (6 bases). This CDR3 spans 16 amino acids. The V end lost 2 bases, the J end lost 4 bases, and 17 bases lay between the germline ends. Germline CDR1 is SGHVS and CDR2 is FQNEAQ. Here the CDR3 DNA reads TGTGCCAGCAGCTTACGGCGGGGAATAATCGTAGAGACCCAGTACTTC. Protein product: CASSLRRGIIVETQYF.

V and J are TRBV30 and TRBJ1-3; D gene unclear. Germline CDR1 is GTSNPN and CDR2 is SVGIG (reference sequence). The germline V and J ends were trimmed by 3 bases and 0 bases, with 9 bases remaining between them. The CDR3 is 14 amino acids. The CDR3 DNA reads TGTGCCTGGAGCCGACCCGGCTCTGGAAACACCATATATTTT. It yields the protein CAWSRPGSGNTIYF. The entire variable domain, with the rest obtained from reference TRBV30 and TRBJ1-3, is as follows: SQTIHQWPATLVQPVGSPLSLECTVEGTSNPNLYWYRQAAGRGLQLLFYSVGIGQISSEVPQNLSASRPQDRQFILSSKKLLLSDSGFYLCAWSRPGSGNTIYFGEGSWLTVV.

The chain employs TRBV19 and TRBJ1-5; D is unclear. This CDR3 has 16 amino acids. Germline V gene data show CDR1 as LNHDA and CDR2 as SQIVND (reference sequence). Trimming took off 0 bases at V and 4 bases at J, with 13 bases between the two ends. CDR3 amino acids: CASSIEGGDGNQPQHF. Written as DNA, the CDR3 is TGTGCCAGTAGTATAGAGGGCGGGGATGGAAATCAGCCCCAGCATTTT.

The rearrangement uses TRBV7-9 and TRBJ1-2; no definite D call. The CDR3 is 15 residues long. V lost 5 bases and J lost 7, with 20 bases in between. The germline gives CDR1 SEHNR, CDR2 FQNEAQ (reference sequence). The CDR3 sequence is CASSPTRQAVGGYTF. The DNA of the CDR3 is TGTGCCAGCAGCCCTACCCGGCAGGCGGTTGGTGGCTACACCTTC.

V gene TRBV7-8 combines with J gene TRBJ2-4, with D perhaps assigned TRBD1 or TRBD2 (5 bases each). Trimming left V 2 bases short and J 0 bases short, with 20 bases between. The CDR3 spans 19 residues. Germline V gene sequence: CDR1 SGHVS, CDR2 FQNEAQ. The CDR3 coding sequence is TGTGCCAGCAGCTTACGCTGGGGCAAGGGACCCGTAGCCAAAAACATTCAGTACTTC. As protein: CASSLRWGKGPVAKNIQYF.

The chain recombines TRBV4-1 with TRBJ1-1; a possible D gene is TRBD1 (6 bases). Germline V lookup: CDR1 MGHRA, CDR2 YSYEKL. This CDR3 contains 15 residues. Trimming shortened V by 2 bases and J by 2 bases, and 12 bases separated the two germline ends. Written as DNA, the CDR3 is TGCGCCAGCAGCCAACCGTCGACAGGAAACACTGAAGCTTTCTTT. Translating gives CASSQPSTGNTEAFF.

The chain employs TRBV6-6 and TRBJ2-5; D possibly corresponds to TRBD2 (5 bases). In germline, CDR1 is MNHNY, CDR2 SVGAGI (reference sequence). The V end was cut by 0 bases, the J end by 4 bases, with 12 bases between. CDR3 length: 15 amino acids. The CDR3 protein is CASSYSGIGRETQYF. In DNA form, the CDR3 reads TGTGCCAGCAGTTACTCGGGGATTGGGAGAGAGACCCAGTACTTC.

The chain joins TRBV6-5 to TRBJ1-2; possible D gene TRBD1, 6 bases. Trimming stripped 2 bases from V and 4 bases from J, with 17 bases between. Germline V gives CDR1 MNHEY, CDR2 SVGAGI. The CDR3 is 16 amino acids. The CDR3 region is CASSYNNRATPYGYTF. In DNA form, the CDR3 reads TGTGCCAGCAGTTACAATAACAGGGCGACGCCCTATGGCTACACCTTC.

The gene calls are TRBV5-1 and TRBJ2-3; tentative D call: TRBD1 (6 bases). Trimming shortened V by 5 bases and J by 6 bases, and 28 bases separated the two germline ends. The CDR3 is made up of 18 amino acids. The germline CDR1 and CDR2 sequences are SGHRS and YFSETQ. CDR3 coding DNA: TGCGCCAGCAGGTCAGCTATATCGGCTCACCAGGGGCCGGATACGCAGTATTTT. Translation gives CASRSAISAHQGPDTQYF.

The rearrangement uses TRBV4-2 and TRBJ2-7; no clear D. Trimming cost V 4 bases and J 2 bases, with 15 bases left between them. The V gene's germline CDR1 is LGHNA and CDR2 YNFKEQ. The length of the CDR3 is 15 residues. The CDR3 spells CASSLSSSSAYEQYF. As DNA, the CDR3 is TGTGCCAGCAGCCTGAGTTCATCCTCCGCCTACGAGCAGTACTTC.

The chain combines TRBV19 with TRBJ1-5; 7 bases align to TRBD1. The CDR3 length is 16 residues. Per germline, CDR1 LNHDA and CDR2 SQIVND (reference sequence). J lost 5 bases, V lost 5 bases, and 12 bases had no gene match. The CDR3 DNA follows: TGTGCCAGTAGTGTCGGGGACAGCATCGGCCATCAGCCCCAGCATTTT. Translating it yields CASSVGDSIGHQPQHF.

V is TRBV12-5 and J is TRBJ2-1; 9 nucleotides match TRBD1. Germline CDR1 and CDR2: LGHNT and FRNRAP. Trimming took 5 bases from V and 0 from J; bases not matched to a gene: 8. CDR3 length: 17 residues. This chain's CDR3 is CASGQPGTGSSYNEQFF. CDR3 nucleotides: TGTGCTAGTGGTCAACCCGGGACAGGGAGCTCCTACAATGAGCAGTTCTTC.

The CDR3 is CASRPEAGGPDTQYF. The DNA of the CDR3 is TGCGCCAGCAGACCCGAAGCGGGGGGCCCAGATACGCAGTATTTT. The chain joins TRBV5-1 to TRBJ2-3; 9 bases agree with TRBD2. Trimming removed 5 bases from V and 4 bases from J; junction bases left unmatched: 8. The germline V gene encodes CDR1 SGHRS and CDR2 YFSETQ. The CDR3 runs 15 residues.